This T cell receptor (beta chain) originates from a study of cytomegalovirus exposure and HLA in healthy donors. Findings and caveats of the study: A cluster of highly shared sequence variants was likely a sequencing artifact.

The CDR3 loop spans 15 amino acids. After removal of 5 bases from V and 7 bases from J, the junction contained 8 bases not matched to a gene. Germline CDR1 and CDR2: PRHDT and FYEKMQ (reference sequence). PCR employed 60 Vbeta and 13 Jbeta primers. Profiled with immunoSEQ multiplex PCR; TCRdb holds only in-frame clones, not every one. The sample carries approximately 200,000 clones, about 80% recorded once. With respect to this clone: What it recognizes is unknown.

Samples came from healthy bone marrow donors. The specimen sequenced was PBMCs. The clonotype comes from a woman aged 18-35 years in good health and CMV-seropositive. The chain uses TRBV13 and TRBJ2-2, with TRBD1 identical over 9 bases. The CDR3 nucleotides read TGTGCCAGCAGCGCACACAGGGGGCTGAACGGGGAGCTGTTTTTT. Its translation is CASSAHRGLNGELFF.